The rows below give T cell receptor beta chains drawn from one sample of a study of cytomegalovirus exposure and HLA in healthy donors. Sequencing was performed with immunoSEQ multiplex PCR; in TCRdb, only in-frame clones are kept and a portion is missing. This repertoire includes 160,000 or so clones. What was sequenced was PBMCs. The receptors shown here come from a man younger than 45 in good health and CMV-seronegative. The CDR3 runs from the conserved cysteine through the conserved F or W. The D gene is left open where the match is weak.

V: TRBV2; D: TRBD1; J: TRBJ2-1; DNA: TGTGCCAGCAGTGAGCGGCAGGGGGCCTACAATGAGCAGTTCTTC; CDR3: CASSERQGAYNEQFF
V: TRBV6-6; D: .; J: TRBJ2-2; DNA: TGTGCCAGCCAAGCGAGGAGAGACACCGGGGAGCTGTTTTTT; CDR3: CASQARRDTGELFF
V: TRBV18; D: .; J: TRBJ1-2; DNA: TGTGCCAGCTCACCACCGGCGCAGGGGTATGGCTACACCTTC; CDR3: CASSPPAQGYGYTF
V: TRBV6-1; D: TRBD1; J: TRBJ1-3; DNA: TGTGCCAGCAGTGAAGTTCCGGGACAGTTCTCTGGAAACACCATATATTTT; CDR3: CASSEVPGQFSGNTIYF
V: TRBV6-6; D: TRBD2; J: TRBJ2-2; DNA: TGTGCCAGCAGCTTCGGACTAGCGGCGAACACCGGGGAGCTGTTTTTT; CDR3: CASSFGLAANTGELFF
V: TRBV9; D: TRBD2; J: TRBJ2-3; DNA: TGTGCCAGCAGCGTAGGATCGGGCGGGACTACTTACACAGATACGCAGTATTTT; CDR3: CASSVGSGGTTYTDTQYF
V: TRBV28; D: .; J: TRBJ1-2; DNA: TGTGCCAGCCGGGGGGGGGTGCTTTATGGCTACACCTTC; CDR3: CASRGGVLYGYTF
V: TRBV7-9; D: TRBD2; J: TRBJ2-1; DNA: TGTGCCAGCAGCTTAGCGCCAAGGATAGTAGCGGGAGGTTCAATCGAGCAGTTCTTC; CDR3: CASSLAPRIVAGGSIEQFF
V: TRBV5-5; D: TRBD2; J: TRBJ2-7; DNA: TGTGCCAGCAGCTGGGACCTACTAGCGGGCTTTACATACGAGCAGTACTTC; CDR3: CASSWDLLAGFTYEQYF
V: TRBV10-3; D: TRBD2; J: TRBJ2-4; DNA: TGTGCCATCAGTGAAGGTCTTGGGAGGGCCGGGTCCAAAAACATTCAGTACTTC; CDR3: CAISEGLGRAGSKNIQYF
V: TRBV6-5; D: .; J: TRBJ1-5; DNA: TGTGCCAGCAGTTCCGACTCACGTGGAACTCAGCCCCAGCATTTT; CDR3: CASSSDSRGTQPQHF
V: TRBV15; D: TRBD2; J: TRBJ2-1; DNA: TGTGCCACCAGCAGAGATGTTGCGGGAGGCCGGGGTGAGCAGTTCTTC; CDR3: CATSRDVAGGRGEQFF
V: TRBV11-3; D: TRBD2; J: TRBJ2-3; DNA: TGTGCCAGCAGCTCCGGGACTAGCGCGGACACAGATACGCAGTATTTT; CDR3: CASSSGTSADTDTQYF
V: TRBV4-3; D: TRBD1; J: TRBJ1-6; DNA: TGCGCCAGCAGCCAGGGACAGGAGAATTCACCCCTCCACTTT; CDR3: CASSQGQENSPLHF
V: TRBV6-6; D: .; J: TRBJ1-5; DNA: TGTGCCAGCAGTCGACAGGTAGGGTTTCGTCAGCCCCAGCATTTT; CDR3: CASSRQVGFRQPQHF
V: TRBV30; D: .; J: TRBJ1-1; DNA: TGTGCCTGGAGTGTACAGAGGGAAGGGGCTTTCTTT; CDR3: CAWSVQREGAFF
V: TRBV2; D: .; J: TRBJ1-1; DNA: TGTGCCAGCCTACTCTTGACAGGACGAATCTTGAACACTGAAGCTTTCTTT; CDR3: CASLLLTGRILNTEAFF
V: TRBV4-1; D: .; J: TRBJ2-1; DNA: TGCGCCAGCAGCCCAGGGGACTCCTACAATGAGCAGTTCTTC; CDR3: CASSPGDSYNEQFF
V: TRBV5-4; D: TRBD1; J: TRBJ1-1; DNA: TGTGCCAGCAGTAGGGGTAGCCGAACAGGGGCGAGGACTGAAGCTTTCTTT; CDR3: CASSRGSRTGARTEAFF
V: TRBV30; D: TRBD1; J: TRBJ1-2; DNA: TGTGCCTGGACCAGGACAGGGGGCAATTCCTATGGCTACACCTTC; CDR3: CAWTRTGGNSYGYTF
V: TRBV5-1; D: .; J: TRBJ2-3; DNA: TGCGCCAGCAGCTTGGTGGGCTCGGCTAGCAGCACAGATACGCAGTATTTT; CDR3: CASSLVGSASSTDTQYF
V: TRBV2; D: .; J: TRBJ2-2; DNA: TGTGCCAGCAGTGAAGCCGGCGGGGAGCTGTTTTTT; CDR3: CASSEAGGELFF
V: TRBV5-1; D: .; J: TRBJ1-5; DNA: TGCGCCAGCAGCTTGGGGCAGAACAATCAGCCCCAGCATTTT; CDR3: CASSLGQNNQPQHF
V: TRBV19; D: .; J: TRBJ1-1; DNA: TGTGCCAGTGCTGACAAGATGAACACTGAAGCTTTCTTT; CDR3: CASADKMNTEAFF
V: TRBV14; D: TRBD2; J: TRBJ2-1; DNA: TGTGCCAGCAGCCAAGATCATATGACTAGCGGGAGGTCATCGCAGTTCTTC; CDR3: CASSQDHMTSGRSSQFF
V: TRBV6-5; D: TRBD1; J: TRBJ1-5; DNA: TGTGCCAGCAGAGGGGGGACAGGAGGCAATCAGCCCCAGCATTTT; CDR3: CASRGGTGGNQPQHF
V: TRBV4-2; D: TRBD2; J: TRBJ2-3; DNA: TGTGCCAGCAGCCAAGAGGCTAGCGGGGTGGGCACAGATACGCAGTATTTT; CDR3: CASSQEASGVGTDTQYF
V: TRBV6-5; D: .; J: TRBJ1-1; DNA: TGTGCCAGCAGTTACTCGATACAGGGGAACACTGAAGCTTTCTTT; CDR3: CASSYSIQGNTEAFF
V: TRBV6-5; D: .; J: TRBJ2-7; DNA: TGTGCCAGCAGTTACGAGGACGAGCAGTACTTC; CDR3: CASSYEDEQYF
V: TRBV28; D: TRBD1; J: TRBJ2-3; DNA: TGTGCCAGCAGGAGACAGGGCGCAGATACGCAGTATTTT; CDR3: CASRRQGADTQYF
V: TRBV5-1; D: TRBD2; J: TRBJ2-1; DNA: TGCGCCAGCAGTGGGGCGGGAGGATACAATGAGCAGTTCTTC; CDR3: CASSGAGGYNEQFF
V: TRBV27; D: TRBD2; J: TRBJ2-5; DNA: TGTGCCAGCAGTTACGGGAGGACTAGCGGGAGTGAGACCCAGTACTTC; CDR3: CASSYGRTSGSETQYF